A selection of T cell receptor beta chains follows, all from one sample in a study of CD8 T cells in ankylosing spondylitis. TCRdb re-called the 5' RACE reads with MiXCR, one entry per CDR3 protein. The sample gives hundreds of thousands of distinct CDR3 sequences, 20% to 25% of which show up once; about an eighth is in the top ten. The specimen sequenced was blood, either unsorted or a sorted T cell fraction (not recorded which). The receptors derive from a male donor with ankylosing spondylitis or in good health (not recorded which). Each CDR3 is given with its conserved first and last residue. Fields, in order: J gene, D gene, V gene, clone size, CDR3 protein, CDR3 DNA. D genes are given only for firm matches. Clone size, where shown, is once, few, many, or a class for clones that have expanded.

J gene: TRBJ2-1; D gene: TRBD2; V gene: TRBV5-1; clone size: NA; CDR3 protein: CASSLEAGERSSYNEQFF; CDR3 DNA: TGCGCCAGCAGCTTGGAAGCGGGGGAACGGAGCTCCTACAATGAGCAGTTCTTC
J gene: TRBJ2-2; D gene: TRBD1; V gene: TRBV12-3/TRBV12-4; clone size: few; CDR3 protein: CASTADRDRTGELFF; CDR3 DNA: TGTGCCAGCACCGCGGACAGGGATCGAACCGGGGAGCTGTTTTTT
J gene: TRBJ2-7; D gene: NA; V gene: TRBV7-9; clone size: NA; CDR3 protein: CASSLTSKGRAHEQYF; CDR3 DNA: TGTGCCAGCAGCTTAACCTCTAAAGGGAGAGCCCACGAGCAGTACTTC
J gene: TRBJ2-2; D gene: TRBD1; V gene: TRBV2; clone size: few; CDR3 protein: CASGTGRTGELFF; CDR3 DNA: TGTGCCAGCGGGACAGGGAGGACCGGGGAGCTGTTTTTT
J gene: TRBJ2-7; D gene: TRBD1; V gene: TRBV4-1; clone size: NA; CDR3 protein: CASSLSSRDSSYEQYF; CDR3 DNA: TGCGCCAGCAGCCTATCGTCCCGGGACAGCTCCTACGAGCAGTACTTC
J gene: TRBJ2-3; D gene: TRBD2; V gene: TRBV20-1; clone size: few; CDR3 protein: CSADSGTSGGYTDTQYF; CDR3 DNA: TGCAGTGCGGACTCCGGGACTAGCGGGGGGTACACAGATACGCAGTATTTT
J gene: TRBJ2-5; D gene: TRBD2; V gene: TRBV3-1; clone size: NA; CDR3 protein: CASSQRLAVTYSETQYF; CDR3 DNA: TGTGCCAGCAGCCAGCGTCTAGCGGTGACTTACTCGGAGACCCAGTACTTC
J gene: TRBJ2-1; D gene: NA; V gene: TRBV7-3; clone size: few; CDR3 protein: CASSLGKKRCSYNEQFF; CDR3 DNA: TGTGCCAGCAGCTTAGGGAAAAAGCGGTGCTCCTACAATGAGCAGTTCTTC
J gene: TRBJ2-1; D gene: NA; V gene: TRBV25-1; clone size: NA; CDR3 protein: CASSAGGTVNNEQFF; CDR3 DNA: TGTGCCAGCAGTGCCGGGGGCACCGTCAACAATGAGCAGTTCTTC
J gene: TRBJ2-3; D gene: NA; V gene: TRBV7-6; clone size: NA; CDR3 protein: CASSLPTEGTDTQYF; CDR3 DNA: TGTGCCAGCAGCTTACCGACGGAGGGCACAGATACGCAGTATTTT
J gene: TRBJ2-7; D gene: NA; V gene: TRBV12-3/TRBV12-4; clone size: NA; CDR3 protein: CASSPSLEQYF; CDR3 DNA: TGTGCCAGCAGTCCCTCTCTCGAGCAGTACTTC
J gene: TRBJ2-2; D gene: NA; V gene: TRBV12-3/TRBV12-4; clone size: few; CDR3 protein: CASSLAMGTTNTGELFF; CDR3 DNA: TGTGCCAGCAGTTTAGCCATGGGGACGACGAACACCGGGGAGCTGTTTTTT
J gene: TRBJ2-7; D gene: NA; V gene: TRBV30; clone size: NA; CDR3 protein: CAWSLAHEQYF; CDR3 DNA: TGTGCCTGGAGCCTTGCGCACGAGCAGTACTTC
J gene: TRBJ2-1; D gene: NA; V gene: TRBV3-1; clone size: few; CDR3 protein: CASSHPGHEYNEQFF; CDR3 DNA: TGTGCCAGCAGCCACCCGGGACACGAGTACAATGAGCAGTTCTTC
J gene: TRBJ2-3; D gene: NA; V gene: TRBV24-1; clone size: NA; CDR3 protein: CATSDFSGAGTDTQYF; CDR3 DNA: TGTGCCACCAGTGATTTCTCGGGGGCTGGTACAGATACGCAGTATTTT
J gene: TRBJ2-7; D gene: NA; V gene: TRBV25-1; clone size: NA; CDR3 protein: CASKEGGTGHEQYF; CDR3 DNA: TGTGCCAGCAAAGAGGGGGGTACAGGCCACGAGCAGTACTTC
J gene: TRBJ2-7; D gene: NA; V gene: TRBV27; clone size: NA; CDR3 protein: CASSLVAGSNEQYF; CDR3 DNA: TGTGCCAGCAGTTTAGTCGCAGGGTCCAACGAGCAGTACTTC
J gene: TRBJ2-4; D gene: TRBD1; V gene: TRBV7-9; clone size: few; CDR3 protein: CASSSQGASAKNIQYF; CDR3 DNA: TGTGCCAGCAGCTCACAGGGGGCTTCAGCCAAAAACATTCAGTACTTC
J gene: TRBJ2-7; D gene: NA; V gene: TRBV2; clone size: few; CDR3 protein: CASSEASRFEQYF; CDR3 DNA: TGTGCCAGCAGTGAAGCGTCCCGTTTCGAGCAGTACTTC
J gene: TRBJ2-4; D gene: NA; V gene: TRBV12-3/TRBV12-4; clone size: NA; CDR3 protein: CASKTENIQYF; CDR3 DNA: TGTGCCAGCAAGACAGAAAACATTCAGTACTTC
J gene: TRBJ2-1; D gene: NA; V gene: TRBV29-1; clone size: NA; CDR3 protein: CSANSYNEQFF; CDR3 DNA: TGCAGCGCCAATAGCTACAATGAGCAGTTCTTC
J gene: TRBJ2-5; D gene: TRBD2; V gene: TRBV10-3; clone size: NA; CDR3 protein: CAIRPGLAENQETQYF; CDR3 DNA: TGTGCCATCAGACCGGGACTAGCAGAGAACCAAGAGACCCAGTACTTC
J gene: TRBJ2-5; D gene: NA; V gene: TRBV30; clone size: NA; CDR3 protein: CAWSGSVGTQYF; CDR3 DNA: TGTGCCTGGAGCGGGTCCGTAGGGACCCAGTACTTC
J gene: TRBJ2-1; D gene: NA; V gene: TRBV12-3/TRBV12-4; clone size: NA; CDR3 protein: CASRGWGSPSNEQIF; CDR3 DNA: TGTGCCAGCAGGGGGTGGGGGTCCCCCTCCAATGAGCAGATCTTC
J gene: TRBJ2-7; D gene: NA; V gene: TRBV4-2; clone size: NA; CDR3 protein: CASSQVESLGYEQYF; CDR3 DNA: TGTGCCAGCAGCCAAGTGGAGTCTTTGGGCTACGAGCAGTACTTC
J gene: TRBJ2-7; D gene: TRBD1; V gene: TRBV29-1; clone size: NA; CDR3 protein: CSVMGQGRLEQYF; CDR3 DNA: TGCAGCGTTATGGGACAGGGAAGGCTCGAGCAGTACTTC